A selection of T cell receptor beta chains follows, all from one sample in a study of T cell responses to AZD1222 COVID-19 vaccine. Only in-frame clones appear in the TCRdb table, and some are missing; sequencing was by immunoSEQ multiplex PCR. Of some 110,000 clones detected, just under 95% appear once; the ten largest clones hold about 3%. The starting material was peripheral blood, obtained on day 0 of AZD1222 vaccination. These receptors all come from an adult in good health. Both conserved end residues are part of each CDR3. Each record gives: V gene, clone size, D gene, J gene, CDR3 protein, CDR3 DNA. The D gene is left open where the match is weak. Only part of the rows carry a size: once, few, many, or a class if the clone is expanded.

v_call: TRBV3-1/TRBV3-2
clone_size: -
d_call: -
j_call: TRBJ1-1
cdr3_aa: CASSQTGDEAFF
cdr3_nt: TGTGCCAGCAGCCAGACGGGGGATGAAGCTTTCTTT

v_call: TRBV5-8
clone_size: -
d_call: -
j_call: TRBJ1-5
cdr3_aa: CASSFDRSTYSNQPQHF
cdr3_nt: TGTGCCAGCAGCTTCGACAGGTCTACTTATAGCAATCAGCCCCAGCATTTT

v_call: TRBV9
clone_size: -
d_call: -
j_call: TRBJ2-6
cdr3_aa: CASSVAPGANVLTF
cdr3_nt: TGTGCCAGCAGCGTAGCTCCTGGGGCCAACGTCCTGACTTTC

v_call: TRBV3-1/TRBV3-2
clone_size: -
d_call: -
j_call: TRBJ2-1
cdr3_aa: CASSQQQGPSSYNEQFF
cdr3_nt: TGTGCCAGCAGCCAACAACAGGGTCCAAGCTCCTACAATGAGCAGTTCTTC

v_call: TRBV2
clone_size: once
d_call: -
j_call: TRBJ2-7
cdr3_aa: CASRGTGTQYEQYF
cdr3_nt: TGTGCCAGCAGAGGGACGGGGACCCAATACGAGCAGTACTTC

v_call: TRBV12-3/TRBV12-4
clone_size: -
d_call: -
j_call: TRBJ2-7
cdr3_aa: CASSREGGYEQYF
cdr3_nt: TGTGCCAGCAGTAGGGAAGGGGGTTACGAGCAGTACTTC

v_call: TRBV27
clone_size: -
d_call: -
j_call: TRBJ1-5
cdr3_aa: CASSLRAGLNAQPQHF
cdr3_nt: TGTGCCAGCAGTTTAAGGGCGGGTCTTAACGCCCAGCCCCAGCATTTT

v_call: TRBV10-2
clone_size: -
d_call: -
j_call: TRBJ2-5
cdr3_aa: CASSPPGGAGTQYF
cdr3_nt: TGCGCCAGCAGTCCTCCCGGGGGTGCGGGGACCCAGTACTTC

v_call: TRBV19
clone_size: -
d_call: TRBD2
j_call: TRBJ2-7
cdr3_aa: CASSMIGGSFGYEQYF
cdr3_nt: TGTGCCAGTAGTATGATAGGCGGGAGCTTCGGCTACGAGCAGTACTTC

v_call: TRBV28
clone_size: -
d_call: -
j_call: TRBJ2-3
cdr3_aa: CASTGTQRAIAGTDTQYF
cdr3_nt: TGTGCCAGCACAGGGACCCAGCGGGCAATAGCTGGCACAGATACGCAGTATTTT

v_call: TRBV27
clone_size: -
d_call: -
j_call: TRBJ1-4
cdr3_aa: CASSLQGSGEKLFF
cdr3_nt: TGTGCCAGCAGTTTACAGGGTTCGGGCGAAAAACTGTTTTTT

v_call: TRBV27
clone_size: -
d_call: TRBD1
j_call: TRBJ1-5
cdr3_aa: CASSSQGEGDQPQHF
cdr3_nt: TGTGCCAGCAGTTCACAGGGGGAAGGGGATCAGCCCCAGCATTTT

v_call: TRBV6-1
clone_size: -
d_call: -
j_call: TRBJ1-2
cdr3_aa: CASSEGAGYGYTF
cdr3_nt: TGTGCCAGCAGTGAAGGTGCAGGATATGGCTACACCTTC

v_call: TRBV2
clone_size: few
d_call: -
j_call: TRBJ2-7
cdr3_aa: CASAIPLSYEQYF
cdr3_nt: TGTGCCAGCGCTATCCCGCTCTCCTACGAGCAGTACTTC

v_call: TRBV27
clone_size: medium-sized
d_call: TRBD1
j_call: TRBJ2-7
cdr3_aa: CASSPRQGFSYEQYF
cdr3_nt: TGTGCCAGCAGTCCCCGACAGGGATTCTCCTACGAGCAGTACTTC

v_call: TRBV10-3
clone_size: -
d_call: TRBD1
j_call: TRBJ1-5
cdr3_aa: CAISEPGQGRGYSNQPQHF
cdr3_nt: TGTGCCATCAGTGAGCCGGGACAGGGCCGGGGTTATAGCAATCAGCCCCAGCATTTT

v_call: TRBV11-2
clone_size: -
d_call: TRBD1
j_call: TRBJ1-1
cdr3_aa: CASSLEVGDREAFF
cdr3_nt: TGTGCCAGCAGCTTAGAGGTGGGGGACAGAGAAGCTTTCTTT

v_call: TRBV2
clone_size: -
d_call: TRBD2
j_call: TRBJ2-7
cdr3_aa: CASRHLGGPSYEQYF
cdr3_nt: TGTGCCAGCAGACATTTGGGAGGGCCCTCCTACGAGCAGTACTTC

v_call: TRBV5-1
clone_size: -
d_call: -
j_call: TRBJ1-2
cdr3_aa: CASSSGTDNGYTF
cdr3_nt: TGCGCCAGCAGCTCCGGGACTGATAATGGCTACACCTTC

v_call: TRBV28
clone_size: -
d_call: -
j_call: TRBJ1-2
cdr3_aa: CASSKSGQSYGYTF
cdr3_nt: TGTGCCAGCAGCAAATCAGGCCAGTCCTATGGCTACACCTTC

v_call: TRBV24-1
clone_size: -
d_call: TRBD2
j_call: TRBJ2-1
cdr3_aa: CATSDRTSGSNEQFF
cdr3_nt: TGTGCCACCAGTGATAGGACTAGCGGGAGCAATGAGCAGTTCTTC

v_call: TRBV28
clone_size: once
d_call: -
j_call: TRBJ1-1
cdr3_aa: CASRTLTPLGFDTEAFF
cdr3_nt: TGTGCCAGCAGGACGCTGACCCCCTTGGGGTTTGACACTGAAGCTTTCTTT

v_call: TRBV28
clone_size: once
d_call: -
j_call: TRBJ1-3
cdr3_aa: CASSFGSSGNTIYF
cdr3_nt: TGTGCCAGCAGTTTTGGGTCGTCTGGAAACACCATATATTTT

v_call: TRBV18
clone_size: medium-sized
d_call: -
j_call: TRBJ2-7
cdr3_aa: CASSPPTLYEQYF
cdr3_nt: TGTGCCAGCTCACCCCCGACACTTTACGAGCAGTACTTC

v_call: TRBV7-9
clone_size: -
d_call: -
j_call: TRBJ1-1
cdr3_aa: CASTGGGNTEAFF
cdr3_nt: TGTGCCAGCACCGGAGGGGGGAACACTGAAGCTTTCTTT

v_call: TRBV9
clone_size: -
d_call: -
j_call: TRBJ1-3
cdr3_aa: CASSVGHSGNTIYF
cdr3_nt: TGTGCCAGCAGCGTAGGCCACTCTGGAAACACCATATATTTT

v_call: TRBV24-1
clone_size: -
d_call: -
j_call: TRBJ2-1
cdr3_aa: CATSEITGPQQFF
cdr3_nt: TGTGCCACCAGTGAAATAACCGGACCCCAGCAGTTCTTC

v_call: TRBV7-8
clone_size: -
d_call: -
j_call: TRBJ2-5
cdr3_aa: CASSPNQRTVQETQYF
cdr3_nt: TGTGCCAGCAGCCCGAACCAGCGGACAGTTCAAGAGACCCAGTACTTC

v_call: TRBV29-1
clone_size: -
d_call: -
j_call: TRBJ2-5
cdr3_aa: CSAGGLWETQYF
cdr3_nt: TGCAGCGCCGGGGGCTTGTGGGAGACCCAGTACTTC

v_call: TRBV19
clone_size: -
d_call: -
j_call: TRBJ1-3
cdr3_aa: CASSPDAGWASIYF
cdr3_nt: TGTGCCAGTAGTCCGGACGCCGGGTGGGCATCCATATATTTT

v_call: TRBV29-1
clone_size: -
d_call: -
j_call: TRBJ2-3
cdr3_aa: CSVERSYNTDTQYF
cdr3_nt: TGCAGCGTTGAACGATCCTACAACACAGATACGCAGTATTTT

v_call: TRBV7-9
clone_size: -
d_call: -
j_call: TRBJ2-7
cdr3_aa: CASSSRPLSYEQYF
cdr3_nt: TGTGCCAGCAGCTCTCGACCCCTCTCCTACGAGCAGTACTTC

v_call: TRBV19
clone_size: -
d_call: TRBD1
j_call: TRBJ2-1
cdr3_aa: CASSLGQGTLYSYNEQFF
cdr3_nt: TGTGCCAGTAGTTTAGGACAGGGGACCCTTTACTCCTACAATGAGCAGTTCTTC

v_call: TRBV3-1/TRBV3-2
clone_size: -
d_call: -
j_call: TRBJ1-1
cdr3_aa: CASSQVFMNTEAFF
cdr3_nt: TGTGCCAGCAGCCAAGTCTTTATGAACACTGAAGCTTTCTTT

v_call: TRBV27
clone_size: -
d_call: -
j_call: TRBJ1-1
cdr3_aa: CASSPREQGRREAFF
cdr3_nt: TGTGCCAGCAGCCCCCGGGAACAGGGTAGAAGGGAGGCTTTCTTT

v_call: TRBV7-2
clone_size: -
d_call: TRBD1
j_call: TRBJ2-1
cdr3_aa: CASSMGQGARNEQFF
cdr3_nt: TGTGCCAGCAGCATGGGACAGGGGGCGCGCAATGAGCAGTTCTTC

v_call: TRBV19
clone_size: -
d_call: TRBD1
j_call: TRBJ2-7
cdr3_aa: CASSNRTGGQYEQYF
cdr3_nt: TGTGCCAGTAGTAACCGGACAGGGGGTCAATACGAGCAGTACTTC

v_call: TRBV30
clone_size: -
d_call: -
j_call: TRBJ2-7
cdr3_aa: CAWSVDQSYEQYF
cdr3_nt: TGTGCCTGGAGTGTAGACCAGTCCTACGAGCAGTACTTC

v_call: TRBV5-1
clone_size: -
d_call: -
j_call: TRBJ2-1
cdr3_aa: CASSLGQGYGEQFF
cdr3_nt: TGCGCCAGCAGCTTGGGCCAGGGTTACGGTGAGCAGTTCTTC

v_call: TRBV28
clone_size: -
d_call: TRBD1
j_call: TRBJ1-2
cdr3_aa: CASSQGQGATYGYTF
cdr3_nt: TGTGCCAGCAGCCAAGGACAGGGGGCGACCTATGGCTACACCTTC

v_call: TRBV5-4
clone_size: -
d_call: TRBD2
j_call: TRBJ2-3
cdr3_aa: CASSLGNLRRERGTDTQYF
cdr3_nt: TGTGCCAGCAGCTTGGGGAATCTCAGGCGGGAGCGGGGCACAGATACGCAGTATTTT

v_call: TRBV29-1
clone_size: -
d_call: -
j_call: TRBJ2-7
cdr3_aa: CSIKEGGAVSYEQYF
cdr3_nt: TGCAGCATCAAGGAGGGGGGGGCTGTTTCCTACGAGCAGTACTTC

v_call: TRBV6-1
clone_size: -
d_call: -
j_call: TRBJ1-4
cdr3_aa: CASSGAHIRGEKLFF
cdr3_nt: TGTGCCAGCAGTGGAGCACACATTAGAGGTGAAAAACTGTTTTTT

v_call: TRBV28
clone_size: -
d_call: -
j_call: TRBJ2-1
cdr3_aa: CASRAGLPSMSSYNEQFF
cdr3_nt: TGTGCCAGCAGGGCGGGACTCCCTTCGATGAGCTCCTACAATGAGCAGTTCTTC

v_call: TRBV27
clone_size: -
d_call: -
j_call: TRBJ1-5
cdr3_aa: CASSLSLYQPQHF
cdr3_nt: TGTGCCAGCAGTCTCAGTCTGTATCAGCCCCAGCATTTT

v_call: TRBV19
clone_size: -
d_call: -
j_call: TRBJ1-6
cdr3_aa: CASSTTSYPDSPLHF
cdr3_nt: TGTGCCAGTAGTACAACATCTTACCCGGATTCACCCCTCCACTTT

v_call: TRBV30
clone_size: -
d_call: -
j_call: TRBJ1-5
cdr3_aa: CAWSLSNQPQHF
cdr3_nt: TGTGCCTGGAGTCTTAGCAATCAGCCCCAGCATTTT

v_call: TRBV9
clone_size: -
d_call: -
j_call: TRBJ1-3
cdr3_aa: CASSPDSHSGNTIYF
cdr3_nt: TGTGCCAGCAGCCCTGACAGTCACTCTGGAAACACCATATATTTT

v_call: TRBV28
clone_size: -
d_call: TRBD2
j_call: TRBJ2-3
cdr3_aa: CASSLVAGGRRTDTQYF
cdr3_nt: TGTGCCAGCAGTTTAGTAGCGGGAGGGCGTCGCACAGATACGCAGTATTTT

v_call: TRBV28
clone_size: -
d_call: -
j_call: TRBJ2-7
cdr3_aa: CATTSGSPYEQYF
cdr3_nt: TGTGCCACCACATCAGGATCTCCCTACGAGCAGTACTTC

v_call: TRBV2
clone_size: -
d_call: -
j_call: TRBJ2-7
cdr3_aa: CASIPGSSDEQYF
cdr3_nt: TGTGCCAGCATCCCAGGGAGCAGCGACGAGCAGTACTTC

v_call: TRBV10-3
clone_size: -
d_call: TRBD1
j_call: TRBJ1-5
cdr3_aa: CAISEDRAEGQPQHF
cdr3_nt: TGTGCCATCAGTGAGGACAGGGCTGAGGGGCAGCCCCAGCATTTT

v_call: TRBV29-1
clone_size: -
d_call: -
j_call: TRBJ1-1
cdr3_aa: CSGYDRTVNTEAFF
cdr3_nt: TGCAGCGGATACGATAGGACAGTCAACACTGAAGCTTTCTTT

v_call: TRBV4-1
clone_size: -
d_call: TRBD2
j_call: TRBJ2-7
cdr3_aa: CASSQFMTSGSRTYEQYF
cdr3_nt: TGCGCCAGCAGCCAATTCATGACTAGCGGGAGTCGCACCTACGAGCAGTACTTC